This T cell receptor beta chain stems from a study of blood T cell repertoires in COVID-19 (dated by TCRdb to the early 2020s). General notes on the study: Collaborator samples came from the United States, Italy and Spain and covered acute and convalescent phases of COVID-19. The material from the prospective study consisted of cDNA or gDNA derived from T cells, B-cell-depleted T cells, or PBMCs. Deeply sampled blood TCRbeta repertoires from subjects exposed to, actively infected with, or recovered from COVID-19 were included in the dataset. The repertoires were made available in a free public database intended to serve as a resource for research on the immune response to SARS-CoV-2. The samples were drawn from two sources: the first 160 participants of the ongoing ImmuneRACE study, and 1,000 to 1,500 subjects contributed by 6 global collaborators. The sample metadata nearly always contained a de-identified subject ID, COVID-19 status, age in years and sex. Where HLA class I and class II types were available, the types were taken from metadata supplied by the sample provider, not from assay-based typing. Broad study findings and their caveats: The quantity of clinical and demographic metadata differed by source and by participant and was supplied without curation.

The immunoSEQ Assay, a bias-controlled multiplex PCR, was used to amplify TCRbeta CDR3 regions from genomic DNA. In the authors' own workflow: The number of nucleated cells in each sample was estimated by amplification of reference gene primers within the assay. To quantify the absolute abundance of each unique TCRbeta CDR3 rearrangement, sequence reads were collapsed and filtered. For each sample, productive Simpson clonality was calculated by taking the square root of Simpson's diversity index across productive rearrangements. TCRdb mirrors the immuneACCESS table, restricted to in-frame sequences. Some clones are absent from its copies; in checked studies, under half trace to an unresolved V gene, and the reason for the others is unknown. V, J and clone size are those of that table, while D and trimming were read from the DNA. Across this sample there are 150,000 to 200,000 clones, with approximately 95% seen only once. 1.5% to 2.5% of the sample is taken by the ten largest.

One collaborating source in Seattle enrolled patients during active infection and followed them longitudinally through the course of disease. Collaborating institutions collected whole blood in K2EDTA tubes following their own protocols. For TCRbeta analysis, collaborators shipped samples in one of three forms: frozen whole blood, isolated PBMCs, or DNA extracted from either of those sample types. After removal of 6 bases from V and 0 bases from J, the junction retains 1 base not matched to a gene. From a lookup of the germline V gene (reference sequence), CDR1 and CDR2 are LNHDA and SQIVND. From the cysteine through the phenylalanine, the CDR3 covers 13 amino acids. CDR3 DNA only is kept here, 39 bases in frame from base 1. This clone was counted a single time. It lacks a known antigen. Base qualities are missing; no much larger clone stands one base away.

The specimen sequenced was peripheral blood. The rearrangement joined TRBV19 to TRBJ2-7, and TRBD1 aligns with 8 junction nucleotides. The receptor's source is a woman in her fifties or sixties with COVID-19, enrolled during active disease. The bases are TGTGCCAGTAGCGACAGGGGCTCCTACGAGCAGTACTTC. This sequence encodes CASSDRGSYEQYF.